These 9 T cell receptor beta chains originate from one sample sequenced in a study of Ad26.COV2.S vaccination and SARS-CoV-2 variants. Some clones are missing from TCRdb's copy, which holds only in-frame ones; the method was immunoSEQ multiplex PCR. The sample records about 400,000 clones, about 88% being singletons. The treatment here: about 20 received Ad26.COV2.S at low or high dose, single or two shots; roughly 5 received placebo; per-sample allocation not given. Material that was analyzed had been drawn on day 63 after the first vaccine or placebo injection. The sequenced sample was peripheral blood, obtained in a trial of Ad26.COV2.S vaccine versus placebo. All receptors come from a person aged 18-65 years who received the Ad26.COV2.S COVID-19 vaccine or a placebo.

V usage is TRBV30 and J usage is TRBJ2-1, with D perhaps matching TRBD2 (6 bases). CDR1 is GTSNPN and CDR2 is SVGIG in the germline V gene (reference sequence). Trimming cost V 3 bases and J 7 bases, with 10 bases left between them. The CDR3 extends over 12 amino acids. CDR3 protein: CAWRGLANEQFF. CDR3 sequence (DNA): TGTGCCTGGAGGGGCCTAGCGAATGAGCAGTTCTTC.

The chain recombines TRBV28 with TRBJ1-2, with D maybe TRBD1 (6 bases). CDR3 length: 13 amino acids. CDR1 is MDHEN and CDR2 is SYDVKM in the germline V gene. Trimming left V 7 bases short and J 3 bases short, with 12 bases between. The CDR3 DNA follows: TGTGCCAGCACCTTCGGACAGTACTATGGCTACACCTTC. Translation gives CASTFGQYYGYTF.

V is TRBV19 and J is TRBJ2-1, with D tentatively TRBD1 or TRBD2 (5 bases each). V lost 1 base and J lost 0, with 7 bases in between. Germline-derived CDR1 and CDR2 are LNHDA and SQIVND (reference sequence). The CDR3 is made up of 15 amino acids. CDR3 DNA: TGTGCCAGTAGTATAGTGGGGGACTCCTACAATGAGCAGTTCTTC. Protein sequence: CASSIVGDSYNEQFF. Based on the CDR3 plus reference TRBV19 and TRBJ2-1, the full variable domain is DGGITQSPKYLFRKEGQNVTLSCEQNLNHDAMYWYRQDPGQGLRLIYYSQIVNDFQKGDIAEGYSVSREKKESFPLTVTSAQKNPTAFYLCASSIVGDSYNEQFFGPGTRLTVL.

The chain is built from TRBV5-1 and TRBJ2-7; 7 bases map to TRBD1. From germline, CDR1 is SGHRS and CDR2 YFSETQ. The trim removed 5 bases at V and 2 bases at J, leaving 4 bases unmatched. This CDR3 region has 13 residues. The CDR3 region is CASRYTGAYEQYF. The DNA for the CDR3 is TGCGCCAGCAGGTATACAGGGGCCTACGAGCAGTACTTC.

The CDR3 reads CASSPPLAGGGNEQFF. In DNA, the CDR3 is TGTGCCAGCTCACCACCCCTAGCGGGAGGTGGCAATGAGCAGTTCTTC. This sequence joins TRBV18 and TRBJ2-1; 11 positions agree with TRBD2. V gave up 0 bases and J gave up 6 bases; unmatched junction bases: 4. Germline V lookup: CDR1 KGHSH, CDR2 LQKENI. The CDR3 extends over 16 amino acids.

J is TRBJ2-5 and V is TRBV5-1, with TRBD2 matching 12 bases. CDR1 and CDR2 (germline): SGHRS, YFSETQ. Unmatched junction bases numbered 6, after V lost 0 bases and J lost 3 bases. The CDR3 loop spans 17 amino acids. CDR3 bases: TGCGCCAGCAGCTTGGGTTTGGGACTAGCGGGTGAAGAGACCCAGTACTTC. Encoded protein: CASSLGLGLAGEETQYF.

The V and J genes are TRBV6-5 and TRBJ2-7; 9 bases map to TRBD1. CDR1 and CDR2 (germline): MNHEY, SVGAGI. V lost 6 bases to trimming and J lost 1 base; unmatched junction nucleotides: 7. CDR3 size: 15 residues. The CDR3 loop reads CASRQSTGGSYEQYF. The DNA of the CDR3 is TGTGCCAGCAGACAATCGACAGGGGGGTCCTACGAGCAGTACTTC.

V usage is TRBV7-2 and J usage is TRBJ2-7; unclear D gene. Trimming shortened V by 5 bases and J by 3 bases, and 5 bases separated the two germline ends. This CDR3 region has 11 residues. The V gene's germline CDR1 is SGHTA and CDR2 FQGNSA. The CDR3 DNA reads as TGTGCCAGCAGCGAGTTCTACGAGCAGTACTTC. Protein: CASSEFYEQYF.

The CDR3 here is CASSRGPSGYGNTGELFF. CDR3 bases: TGTGCCAGCAGCCGAGGCCCTAGCGGATACGGGAACACCGGGGAGCTGTTTTTT. The chain is built from TRBV3-1 (or the pseudogene TRBV3-2) and TRBJ2-2, with 7 nucleotides matching TRBD2. This CDR3 spans 18 amino acids. The germline V gene has CDR1 LGHDT and CDR2 YNNKEL (reference sequence). The ends lost 4 bases at V and 1 base at J; junction bases unmatched: 12.